These 25 T cell receptor beta chains were sequenced from one sample in a study of T cell changes during pregnancy in multiple sclerosis. Repertoires were generated with immunoSEQ multiplex PCR, while TCRdb's copy carries only in-frame clones and drops some. The sample contains 30,000 to 45,000 clones, 88% of which appear only once. The source was CD4+ T cells from peripheral blood mononuclear cells, collected before pregnancy. The origin of the receptors is a female donor with multiple sclerosis, enrolled in a pregnancy study.

This chain uses TRBV7-9 with TRBJ2-7, with D tentatively TRBD1 (6 bases). CDR3 size: 15 residues. Germline lookup yields CDR1 SEHNR and CDR2 FQNEAQ (reference sequence). Trimming left V 7 bases short and J 2 bases short, with 18 bases between. The DNA for the CDR3 is TGTGCCAGCACCCCCTTCCGGGACACCACCTACGAGCAGTACTTC. It codes for CASTPFRDTTYEQYF.

V and J are TRBV10-3 and TRBJ2-5; 12 bases match TRBD2. Germline lookup yields CDR1 ENHRY and CDR2 SYGVKD. The CDR3 covers 16 residues. V shed 4 bases, J shed 4 bases, and the junction held 7 bases outside the gene matches. The CDR3 region has the DNA TGTGCCATCAGTGCCTTGACTAGCGGGAGTGGAGAGACCCAGTACTTC. Amino acid sequence: CAISALTSGSGETQYF.

The V call is TRBV18, the J call TRBJ2-1; D is unresolved. The CDR3 has 13 residues. Germline loops: CDR1 KGHSH, CDR2 LQKENI. V dropped 3 bases and J dropped 4 bases, with 7 bases sitting between them. DNA for the CDR3: TGTGCCAGCTCACCGTCCCCGTACAATGAGCAGTTCTTC. Protein product: CASSPSPYNEQFF.

The chain carries TRBV19 and TRBJ1-5, with 7 bases matching TRBD1. This CDR3 region has 15 residues. Trimming took 6 bases from V and 2 from J; bases not matched to a gene: 7. Germline V CDR1 and CDR2: LNHDA, SQIVND (reference sequence). The CDR3 spells CASSRGGEGNQPQHF. CDR3 nucleotide sequence: TGTGCCAGTAGCAGAGGGGGCGAGGGCAATCAGCCCCAGCATTTT.

This rearrangement joins TRBV4-1 to TRBJ2-3, with TRBD1 identical over 9 bases. After removal of 3 bases from V and 1 base from J, the junction contained 8 bases not matched to a gene. Germline V gives CDR1 MGHRA, CDR2 YSYEKL. This CDR3 spans 17 amino acids. The CDR3 DNA follows: TGCGCCAGCAGCCACCGAGGGAGGGACAGGGGCACAGATACGCAGTATTTT. It codes for CASSHRGRDRGTDTQYF.

The chain is built from TRBV30 and TRBJ2-3, with D tentatively TRBD2 (6 bases). The CDR3 is 15 residues long. Germline V gives CDR1 GTSNPN, CDR2 SVGIG (reference sequence). CDR3 in DNA: TGTGCATACAACGCAGGGCGGGGTAGCACAGATACGCAGTATTTT. It specifies CAYNAGRGSTDTQYF.

This chain joins TRBV25-1 and TRBJ1-1; 9 nucleotides match TRBD1. Germline V gene sequence: CDR1 MGHDK, CDR2 SYGVNS. V dropped 4 bases and J dropped 4; count of bases not matched to a gene: 1. The CDR3 contains 13 residues. The CDR3 spells CASSGQGGTEAFF. The CDR3, as DNA: TGTGCCAGCAGTGGACAGGGGGGCACTGAAGCTTTCTTT.

The chain joins TRBV27 to TRBJ2-3; 12 bases agree with TRBD2. Germline V gives CDR1 MNHEY, CDR2 SMNVEV (reference sequence). Trimming cost V 5 bases and J 2 bases; bases outside gene matches: 5. The CDR3 is 16 residues long. CDR3 sequence: CASSAGLAGFTDTQYF. The CDR3 nucleotides are TGTGCCAGCAGTGCTGGACTAGCGGGATTCACAGATACGCAGTATTTT.

The J gene is TRBJ2-3, the V gene TRBV4-3; D unresolved. Germline V gene data show CDR1 as LGHNA and CDR2 as YSLEER. V gave up 1 base and J gave up 0 bases, with 5 bases separating them. The CDR3 contains 14 residues. The CDR3 region is CASSQVGSTDTQYF. As DNA, the CDR3 is TGCGCCAGCAGCCAAGTCGGGAGCACAGATACGCAGTATTTT.

In this sample, this clone turned up once. The chain combines TRBV14 with TRBJ1-5; weak D call: TRBD1 (5 bases). The CDR3 consists of 15 residues. Germline assignment: CDR1 SGHDN and CDR2 FVKESK. Trimming pared 3 bases from V and 0 bases from J, leaving 9 bases between. The CDR3 here is CASSHNRTSNQPQHF. For the CDR3, the DNA is TGTGCCAGCAGCCATAACAGGACTAGCAATCAGCCCCAGCATTTT.

V gene TRBV7-9 combines with J gene TRBJ2-1; 15 positions match TRBD2. The V gene's germline CDR1 is SEHNR and CDR2 FQNEAQ (reference sequence). The CDR3 runs to 16 residues. Losses at the gene ends were 4 bases for V and 12 bases for J; bases not matched to a gene: 10. The CDR3 sequence: CASSSGGLAGGGGQFF. Written as DNA, the CDR3 is TGTGCCAGCAGCTCAGGAGGACTAGCGGGAGGGGGCGGGCAGTTCTTC.

This clone was counted once. This chain connects TRBV28 to TRBJ2-2; TRBD2 is a possible D gene (5 bases). The germline gives CDR1 MDHEN, CDR2 SYDVKM. Trimming took 6 bases from V and 4 from J, leaving 15 bases between them. The CDR3 totals 15 residues. The CDR3 spells CASSSTARVTGELFF. The DNA for the CDR3 is TGTGCCAGCAGCTCGACGGCGCGGGTCACCGGGGAGCTGTTTTTT. The entire variable domain, with the rest obtained from reference TRBV28 and TRBJ2-2, is as follows: DVKVTQSSRYLVKRTGEKVFLECVQDMDHENMFWYRQDPGLGLRLIYFSYDVKMKEKGDIPEGYSVSREKKERFSLILESASTNQTSMYLCASSSTARVTGELFFGEGSRLTVL.

This clone was seen just once. V is TRBV7-2 and J is TRBJ2-5; D unclear. Germline-derived CDR1 and CDR2 are SGHTA and FQGNSA. This CDR3 has 13 amino acids. V shed 2 bases and J shed 4 bases, with 8 bases lying between them. The CDR3 spells CASSLWRGETQYF. For the CDR3, the DNA is TGTGCCAGCAGCTTATGGAGAGGAGAGACCCAGTACTTC. The full variable domain, its missing parts supplied by reference TRBV7-2 and TRBJ2-5, is GAGVSQSPSNKVTEKGKDVELRCDPISGHTALYWYRQSLGQGLEFLIYFQGNSAPDKSGLPSDRFSAERTGGSVSTLTIQRTQQEDSAVYLCASSLWRGETQYFGPGTRLLVL.

The rearrangement links TRBV19 to TRBJ2-7, with 9 bases identical to TRBD1. V lost 5 bases to trimming and J lost 0 bases; unmatched junction nucleotides: 14. The germline V gene has CDR1 LNHDA and CDR2 SQIVND (reference sequence). The CDR3 has 18 amino acids. In DNA, the CDR3 is TGTGCCAGTAGTTCTAAGCTTACCGGGACAGGGAGCTCCTACGAGCAGTACTTC. This sequence encodes CASSSKLTGTGSSYEQYF.

V and J are TRBV5-4 and TRBJ2-7; 10 bases align to TRBD2. The CDR3 extends over 15 amino acids. Unmatched junction bases numbered 9, after V lost 5 bases and J lost 4 bases. Germline lookup yields CDR1 SGHNT and CDR2 YYREEE (reference sequence). CDR3 nucleotide sequence: TGTGCCAGCAGTCCTACCGGGACTAGCGTTTACGAGCAGTACTTC. Its protein product is CASSPTGTSVYEQYF.

This clone was seen once. The chain links TRBV5-1 to TRBJ2-3; 10 positions agree with TRBD2. The J segment lost 2 bases and the V segment lost 6 bases, leaving 3 bases of the junction unmatched. The CDR3 totals 14 residues. Germline assignment: CDR1 SGHRS and CDR2 YFSETQ. The DNA for the CDR3 is TGCGCCAGCAAACTAGCGGGAAACACAGATACGCAGTATTTT. Encoded protein: CASKLAGNTDTQYF.

This clone came up once. The chain links TRBV19 to TRBJ1-3, with D tentatively TRBD1 (5 bases). V was pared by 7 bases and J by 0 bases, with 10 bases between. This CDR3 contains 14 residues. CDR1 and CDR2 from the germline V gene are LNHDA and SQIVND (reference sequence). The CDR3 sequence is CASTLGLSGNTIYF. CDR3 DNA sequence: TGTGCCAGTACTCTGGGGCTCTCTGGAAACACCATATATTTT.

As DNA, the CDR3 is TGTGCCAGCAACGTTAGCGGGAGAGGCCCGGAGACCCAGTACTTC. This gives the protein CASNVSGRGPETQYF. The chain recombines TRBV28 with TRBJ2-5, with 9 bases that match TRBD2. Losses at the gene ends were 7 bases for V and 5 bases for J; bases not matched to a gene: 11. The CDR3 totals 15 residues. Looked up from germline, CDR1 is MDHEN and CDR2 is SYDVKM.

The J gene is TRBJ2-1, the V gene TRBV10-3, with 11 bases identical to TRBD2. V shed 4 bases, J shed 4 bases, and the junction held 12 bases outside the gene matches. Germline V CDR1 and CDR2: ENHRY, SYGVKD. This CDR3 spans 18 amino acids. DNA for the CDR3: TGTGCCATCAGTGGACCACTCCTAGCGGGAGGCCGGTACAATGAGCAGTTCTTC. Its protein product is CAISGPLLAGGRYNEQFF.

This clone occurred once. The chain has TRBV18 and TRBJ2-3; D unresolved. Trimming pared 0 bases from V and 0 bases from J, leaving 13 bases between. CDR3 length: 17 residues. Per the germline V gene, CDR1 is KGHSH and CDR2 is LQKENI. The CDR3 here is CASSPPSSTSSTDTQYF. The CDR3 DNA reads TGTGCCAGCTCACCACCGTCTTCTACCTCTAGCACAGATACGCAGTATTTT.

The rearrangement joins TRBV6-1 to TRBJ2-6; the match to TRBD2 covers 10 bases. The CDR3 is 17 amino acids. The germline V gene encodes CDR1 MNHNS and CDR2 SASEGT. After removal of 4 bases from V and 0 bases from J, the junction contained 3 bases not matched to a gene. The CDR3 is CASSGTSGVSGANVLTF. Written as DNA, the CDR3 is TGTGCCAGCAGTGGGACTAGCGGAGTCTCTGGGGCCAACGTCCTGACTTTC.

The V gene is TRBV25-1, the J gene TRBJ2-3; D is unresolved. V dropped 1 base and J dropped 0 bases, with 5 bases sitting between them. From germline, CDR1 is MGHDK and CDR2 SYGVNS. The CDR3 is 14 amino acids. The CDR3 DNA sequence: TGTGCCAGCAGTGAATCCGTGAGCACAGATACGCAGTATTTT. Translated: CASSESVSTDTQYF.

The rearrangement links TRBV4-1 to TRBJ1-2; 8 positions match TRBD1. Germline V gene sequence: CDR1 MGHRA, CDR2 YSYEKL. There are 17 residues in the CDR3. V trimming: 1 base; J trimming: 4 bases; junction bases outside the gene matches: 11. The CDR3 loop is CASSQVPGTGAVYGYTF. CDR3 bases: TGCGCCAGCAGCCAAGTCCCAGGGACAGGAGCCGTCTATGGCTACACCTTC.

The chain couples TRBV11-1 to TRBJ2-1; 9 bases line up with TRBD2. CDR1 is SGHAT, CDR2 FQDESV, per germline (reference sequence). The CDR3 is 18 residues long. The V and J ends lost 2 bases and 1 base, in that order; junction bases with no gene match: 9. The CDR3 is CASSLRSAGGPSYNEQFF. DNA of the CDR3: TGTGCCAGCAGCTTAAGGTCCGCGGGAGGGCCTTCCTACAATGAGCAGTTCTTC.

The gene calls are TRBV10-1 and TRBJ2-4, with D possibly TRBD2 on 6 matching bases. CDR1 and CDR2 from the germline V gene are WNHNN and SYGVQD (reference sequence). V shed 4 bases and J shed 6 bases, with 13 bases lying between them. The CDR3 is 14 amino acids. CDR3 DNA sequence: TGCGCCAGCAGTGCGGGGGAAGGGGTAAACATTCAGTACTTC. It specifies CASSAGEGVNIQYF.